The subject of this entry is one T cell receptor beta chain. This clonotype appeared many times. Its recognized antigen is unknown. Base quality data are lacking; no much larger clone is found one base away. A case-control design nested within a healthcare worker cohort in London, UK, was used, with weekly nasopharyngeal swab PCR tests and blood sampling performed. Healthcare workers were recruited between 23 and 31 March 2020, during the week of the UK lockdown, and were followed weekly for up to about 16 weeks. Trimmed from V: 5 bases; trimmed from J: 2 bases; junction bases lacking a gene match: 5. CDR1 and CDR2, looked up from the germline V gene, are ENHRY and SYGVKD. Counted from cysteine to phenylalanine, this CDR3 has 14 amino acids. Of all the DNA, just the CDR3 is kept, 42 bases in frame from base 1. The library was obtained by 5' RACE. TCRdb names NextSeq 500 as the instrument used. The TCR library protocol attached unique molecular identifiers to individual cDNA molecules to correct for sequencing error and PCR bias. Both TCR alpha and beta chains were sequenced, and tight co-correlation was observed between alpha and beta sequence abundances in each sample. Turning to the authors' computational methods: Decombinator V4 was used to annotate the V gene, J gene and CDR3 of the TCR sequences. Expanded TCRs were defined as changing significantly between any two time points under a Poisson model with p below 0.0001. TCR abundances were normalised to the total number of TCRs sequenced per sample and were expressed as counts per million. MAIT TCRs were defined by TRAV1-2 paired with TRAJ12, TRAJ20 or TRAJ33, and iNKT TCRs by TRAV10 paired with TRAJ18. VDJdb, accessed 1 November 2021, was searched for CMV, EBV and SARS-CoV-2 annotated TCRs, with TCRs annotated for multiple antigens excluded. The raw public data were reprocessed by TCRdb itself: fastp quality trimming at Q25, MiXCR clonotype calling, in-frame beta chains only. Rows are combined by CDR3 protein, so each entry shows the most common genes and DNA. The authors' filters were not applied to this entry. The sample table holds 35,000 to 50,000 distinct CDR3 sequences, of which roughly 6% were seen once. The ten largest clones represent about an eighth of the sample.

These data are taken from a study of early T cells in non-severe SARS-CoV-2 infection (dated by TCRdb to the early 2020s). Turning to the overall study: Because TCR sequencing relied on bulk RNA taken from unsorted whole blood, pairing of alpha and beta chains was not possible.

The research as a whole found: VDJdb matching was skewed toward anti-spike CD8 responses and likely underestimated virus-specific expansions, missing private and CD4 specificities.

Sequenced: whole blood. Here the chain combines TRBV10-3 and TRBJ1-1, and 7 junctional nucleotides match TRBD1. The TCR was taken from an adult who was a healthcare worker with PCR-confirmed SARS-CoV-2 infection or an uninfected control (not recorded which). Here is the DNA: TGTGCCATCAGTCCAGGGGGAGGAAACACTGAAGCTTTCTTT. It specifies CAISPGGGNTEAFF.